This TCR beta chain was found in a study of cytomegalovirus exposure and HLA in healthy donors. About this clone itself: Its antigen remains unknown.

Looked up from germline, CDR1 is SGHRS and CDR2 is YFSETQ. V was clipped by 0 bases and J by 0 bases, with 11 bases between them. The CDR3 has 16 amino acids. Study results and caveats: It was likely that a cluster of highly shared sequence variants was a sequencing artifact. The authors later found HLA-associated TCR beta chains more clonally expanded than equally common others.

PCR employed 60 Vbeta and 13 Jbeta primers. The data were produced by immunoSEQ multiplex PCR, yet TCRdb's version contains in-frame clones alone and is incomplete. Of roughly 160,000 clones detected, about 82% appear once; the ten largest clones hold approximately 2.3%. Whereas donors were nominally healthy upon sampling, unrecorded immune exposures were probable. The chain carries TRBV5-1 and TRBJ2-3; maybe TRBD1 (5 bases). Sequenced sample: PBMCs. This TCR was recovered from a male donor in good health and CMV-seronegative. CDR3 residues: CASSLARATSTDTQYF. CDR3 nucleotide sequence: TGCGCCAGCAGCTTGGCCAGGGCAACTAGCACAGATACGCAGTATTTT.